The present T cell receptor beta chain was sequenced within a study of blood T cell repertoires in COVID-19. For the study at large: PBMCs, B-cell-depleted T cells, or T cells were the source of the cDNA or gDNA that made up the material.

Methods used by the authors: Estimation of nucleated cell counts was performed using reference gene primer amplification. TCRdb keeps only in-frame clones here, not all; method: immunoSEQ multiplex PCR. V, J and clone size were drawn from that table, and D and trimming were deduced from the DNA. The table has some 300,000 clones, roughly 87% seen once. The CDR3 is made up of 16 amino acids. V lost 2 bases to trimming and J lost 7 bases; unmatched junction nucleotides: 10. Individuals drawn from 20 to 25 US areas were about 18 to 100 years old. Participants' reported clinical history set cohort assignment.

Sequenced input: PBMCs or T cells enriched from blood (not recorded which). This chain links TRBV6-7 with TRBJ1-5, with TRBD1 matching 8 bases. TRBV6-7 qualifies as an ORF whose function is uncertain. The sequence was collected from a woman in her twenties or thirties who had recovered from COVID-19. This chain's CDR3 is CASSYPPQGGAQPQHF. DNA for the CDR3: TGTGCCAGCAGTTACCCTCCACAGGGGGGCGCCCAGCCCCAGCATTTT.